The clone carrying this T cell receptor beta chain was observed a single time. The source of the sample is a study of Ad26.COV2.S vaccination and SARS-CoV-2 variants. Treatment here: roughly 19 received Ad26.COV2.S at low or high dose, single or two shots; about 5 received placebo; per-sample allocation not given. The study sampled participants on day 63 after the first vaccine or placebo injection. Sequencing used immunoSEQ multiplex PCR; TCRdb keeps in-frame clones, though not all of them. The top ten hold 9.5% to 15% of the sample, which has 510,000 or so clones, roughly 89% seen once. This clonotype was obtained from a person aged 18-65 years who received the Ad26.COV2.S COVID-19 vaccine or a placebo. This material consisted of peripheral blood, taken in a trial of Ad26.COV2.S vaccine versus placebo.

CDR3: CASSFATGHLFANTGELFF. DNA of the CDR3: TGTGCCAGCAGTTTTGCCACGGGACACCTTTTCGCGAACACCGGGGAGCTGTTTTTT. This chain uses TRBV28 with TRBJ2-2, with D perhaps TRBD1 (6 bases). The CDR3 is made up of 19 amino acids. Germline V CDR1 and CDR2: MDHEN, SYDVKM. V was pared by 3 bases and J by 0 bases, with 20 bases between.